One and the same sample provided the 30 T cell receptor beta chains below, sequenced in a study of regulatory dendritic cells for organ transplantation. Here immunoSEQ multiplex PCR was the method, and the copy in TCRdb shows in-frame clones only, minus some. The table lists 30,000 to 40,000 clones, 85% to 90% of them singletons. The specimen was naive CD4+ T cells from blood. Subset specified: CD45RA+ naive T cells. Source of these receptors: a human donor in good health.

V gene TRBV19 combines with J gene TRBJ2-3; D might be TRBD2 (6 bases). Germline V CDR1 and CDR2: LNHDA, SQIVND (reference sequence). CDR3 size: 13 residues. Trimming removed 7 bases at V and 6 bases at J, with 14 bases between. This CDR3 is CASTPGLSDTQYF. CDR3 bases: TGTGCCAGTACCCCGGGACTTTCTGATACGCAGTATTTT.

This clone appeared once. This chain joins TRBV6-5 and TRBJ1-5; D possibly corresponds to TRBD1 (6 bases). The CDR3 length is 15 residues. V lost 6 bases, J lost 4 bases, and 16 bases lay in between. Germline CDR1 MNHEY, CDR2 SVGAGI. For the CDR3, the DNA is TGTGCCAGCAGCTCTGACAGGTCCCCAAATCAGCCCCAGCATTTT. This translates into CASSSDRSPNQPQHF.

The chain recombines TRBV11-3 with TRBJ1-1; a possible D gene is TRBD1 (6 bases). Trimming removed 5 bases at V and 3 bases at J, with 13 bases between. Germline V CDR1 and CDR2: SGHNT, YENEEA. The CDR3 has 14 amino acids. DNA for the CDR3: TGTGCCAGCAGCCTTAGTGGGGGGCACACTGAAGCTTTCTTT. It translates to CASSLSGGHTEAFF.

The chain is built from TRBV9 and TRBJ2-5; D unclear. Germline V gives CDR1 SGDLS, CDR2 YYNGEE. V shed 2 bases and J shed 5 bases, with 10 bases lying between them. CDR3 length equals 13 residues. CDR3 residues: CASSVLGSETQYF. DNA for the CDR3: TGTGCCAGCAGCGTTCTGGGAAGTGAGACCCAGTACTTC.

This clone was found once. The chain recombines TRBV25-1 with TRBJ2-2; 10 bases fit TRBD2. The CDR3 runs to 16 residues. Germline V gene lookup returns CDR1 MGHDK and CDR2 SYGVNS. V gave up 4 bases and J gave up 4 bases; unmatched junction bases: 6. In DNA form, the CDR3 reads TGTGCCAGCAGTGCGAGACTAGCGGGCAGCACCGGGGAGCTGTTTTTT. It codes for CASSARLAGSTGELFF.

This clone was picked up one time. This chain connects TRBV18 to TRBJ2-3, with D tentatively TRBD1 (5 bases). Trimming shortened V by 2 bases and J by 1 base, and 13 bases separated the two germline ends. The CDR3 is 16 residues long. Per germline, CDR1 KGHSH and CDR2 LQKENI. The CDR3 DNA is TGTGCCAGCTCACCATTCAGGGATTTAGGCACAGATACGCAGTATTTT. Amino acids: CASSPFRDLGTDTQYF.

The chain links TRBV7-8 to TRBJ1-1; 7 bases align to TRBD1. CDR3 size: 14 residues. Trimming at V came to 3 bases and at J to 4 bases, leaving 5 bases not matched to a gene. The germline V gene encodes CDR1 SGHVS and CDR2 FQNEAQ. CDR3 amino acids: CASSFSDRVTEAFF. The CDR3 DNA is TGTGCCAGCAGCTTCTCCGACAGGGTCACTGAAGCTTTCTTT.

The rearrangement uses TRBV19 and TRBJ2-3; D possibly corresponds to TRBD2 (5 bases). Per the germline V gene, CDR1 is LNHDA and CDR2 is SQIVND (reference sequence). The CDR3 has 16 amino acids. Between the trimmed V and J ends, which lost 5 bases and 1 base, there was a span of 16 bases. CDR3 loop: CASSPPTGYRTDTQYF. The CDR3 DNA sequence: TGTGCCAGTAGTCCCCCGACGGGATACCGCACAGATACGCAGTATTTT.

The genes are TRBV18 and TRBJ2-7; D remains ambiguous. Germline CDR1 reads KGHSH; CDR2 reads LQKENI. The V end was cut by 6 bases, the J end by 2 bases, with 17 bases between. The CDR3 has 15 amino acids. The chain's CDR3 is CASSGTSFPTYEQYF. CDR3 DNA sequence: TGTGCCAGCTCTGGTACGTCATTTCCGACCTACGAGCAGTACTTC.

The chain couples TRBV2 to TRBJ2-2; 13 nucleotides line up with TRBD2. This CDR3 is built from 16 residues. CDR1 is SNHLY and CDR2 is FYNNEI in the germline V gene. The ends lost 6 bases at V and 4 bases at J; junction bases unmatched: 5. The CDR3 protein is CASSETSGRATGELFF. CDR3 sequence (DNA): TGTGCCAGCAGCGAAACTAGCGGGAGGGCCACCGGGGAGCTGTTTTTT.

This chain joins TRBV27 and TRBJ2-6; D possibly matches TRBD1 or TRBD2 (5 bases each). The CDR3 contains 21 residues. Germline V lookup: CDR1 MNHEY, CDR2 SMNVEV (reference sequence). V shed 5 bases and J shed 4 bases, with 30 bases lying between them. CDR3 protein: CASSPIRGGAGRPWGANVLTF. DNA for the CDR3: TGTGCCAGCAGTCCCATTAGAGGTGGGGCGGGTAGACCTTGGGGGGCCAACGTCCTGACTTTC.

This clone was seen only once. This chain uses TRBV27 with TRBJ1-1; maybe TRBD1 (5 bases). Looked up from germline, CDR1 is MNHEY and CDR2 is SMNVEV (reference sequence). Trimming shortened V by 1 base and J by 7 bases, and 10 bases separated the two germline ends. This CDR3 comprises 13 residues. CDR3 sequence reads: CASSLWQGGEAFF. CDR3 coding DNA: TGTGCCAGCAGTTTATGGCAGGGTGGTGAAGCTTTCTTT.

The chain uses TRBV18 and TRBJ1-4; weak D call: TRBD1 (6 bases). The CDR3 is 14 amino acids. Germline values: CDR1 KGHSH, CDR2 LQKENI. The germline V and J ends were trimmed by 6 bases and 7 bases, with 15 bases remaining between them. In DNA form, the CDR3 reads TGTGCCAGCTCTCTACAGGGTTTGAGTGAAAAACTGTTTTTT. This gives the protein CASSLQGLSEKLFF.

This clone was counted a single time. The J gene is TRBJ1-2, the V gene TRBV11-2; D ambiguous. Germline V gives CDR1 SGHAT, CDR2 FQNNGV. Trimming pared 3 bases from V and 8 bases from J, leaving 10 bases between. This CDR3 has 12 amino acids. CDR3 amino acids: CASSFGLGGYTF. In nucleotides, the CDR3 is TGTGCCAGCAGCTTTGGACTGGGCGGCTACACCTTC.

The V call is TRBV7-9, the J call TRBJ1-3; D uncertain. The CDR3 is 15 amino acids. Germline V gives CDR1 SEHNR, CDR2 FQNEAQ (reference sequence). V lost 6 bases to trimming and J lost 3 bases, with 15 bases between them. The DNA of the CDR3 is TGTGCCAGCAGGAAGAGGACTTCCTATGGAAACACCATATATTTT. Its translation: CASRKRTSYGNTIYF.

CDR3 sequence reads: CASSYTDLSYNSPLHF. CDR3 sequence (DNA): TGTGCCAGCAGTTACACGGACCTCTCCTATAATTCACCCCTCCACTTT. The chain couples TRBV6-5 to TRBJ1-6; D gene ambiguous. In germline, CDR1 is MNHEY, CDR2 SVGAGI. This CDR3 region has 16 residues. V shed 2 bases and J shed 0 bases, with 8 bases lying between them.

The chain links TRBV5-6 to TRBJ1-2; no clear D gene. This CDR3 region has 13 residues. V was shortened by 1 base and J by 8 bases, with 12 bases between the two germline ends. In germline, CDR1 is SGHDT, CDR2 YYEEEE. In DNA, the CDR3 is TGTGCCAGCAGCTTGATAGCGGTGGGGGGCTACACCTTC. Its protein product is CASSLIAVGGYTF.

This chain links TRBV27 with TRBJ2-2; no clear D. The germline gives CDR1 MNHEY, CDR2 SMNVEV (reference sequence). The CDR3 covers 13 residues. The germline V and J ends were trimmed by 5 bases and 7 bases, with 11 bases remaining between them. The chain's CDR3 is CASSPRSSGELFF. CDR3 sequence (DNA): TGTGCCAGCAGTCCCCGATCCAGCGGGGAGCTGTTTTTT.

V usage is TRBV7-2 and J usage is TRBJ2-1; D unresolved. The length of the CDR3 is 13 residues. V was clipped by 3 bases and J by 5 bases, with 8 bases between them. The germline CDR1 and CDR2 sequences are SGHTA and FQGNSA. This chain's CDR3 is CASSFSRNNEQFF. The CDR3 region has the DNA TGTGCCAGCAGCTTTTCCCGGAACAATGAGCAGTTCTTC.

The chain joins TRBV28 to TRBJ1-1, with TRBD1 as a possible D gene (6 bases). Trimming shortened V by 3 bases and J by 11 bases, and 13 bases separated the two germline ends. CDR1 and CDR2 from the germline V gene are MDHEN and SYDVKM. The CDR3 is 12 residues long. CDR3 sequence reads: CASSFQGTNAFF. In DNA form, the CDR3 reads TGTGCCAGCAGTTTTCAGGGGACAAATGCTTTCTTT.

The count of this clone is one. The chain recombines TRBV11-2 with TRBJ2-6; D ambiguous. This CDR3 is built from 17 residues. Trimming pared 5 bases from V and 2 bases from J, leaving 16 bases between. Germline lookup yields CDR1 SGHAT and CDR2 FQNNGV. The CDR3 DNA reads TGTGCCAGCAGCCCTATCCAAGGTCCACCTGGGGCCAACGTCCTGACTTTC. This gives the protein CASSPIQGPPGANVLTF.

This sequence joins TRBV7-2 and TRBJ1-2; 8 bases align to TRBD1. Germline V gene sequence: CDR1 SGHTA, CDR2 FQGNSA. Trimming at V came to 5 bases and at J to 6 bases, leaving 5 bases not matched to a gene. The CDR3 consists of 13 residues. The CDR3 nucleotides are TGTGCCAGCAGCCACCGGGACAGGCATGGCTACACCTTC. Protein product: CASSHRDRHGYTF.

The gene calls are TRBV9 and TRBJ1-4, with 7 nucleotides matching TRBD1. J lost 4 bases, V lost 3 bases, and 6 bases had no gene match. The CDR3 runs 15 residues. Germline V gene sequence: CDR1 SGDLS, CDR2 YYNGEE. The CDR3 nucleotides read TGTGCCAGCAGCGGAAGGGACAGCGTTAATGAAAAACTGTTTTTT. Protein: CASSGRDSVNEKLFF.

This sequence joins TRBV28 and TRBJ1-1; D might be TRBD1 (5 bases). Germline V gene lookup returns CDR1 MDHEN and CDR2 SYDVKM. The germline V and J ends were trimmed by 8 bases and 5 bases, with 18 bases remaining between them. The CDR3 sequence is 14 residues long. In DNA form, the CDR3 reads TGTGCCAGCGCCAGGGACGGCCTTCGGACTGAAGCTTTCTTT. As protein: CASARDGLRTEAFF. Full variable domain (outside the CDR3, taken from reference TRBV28 and TRBJ1-1): DVKVTQSSRYLVKRTGEKVFLECVQDMDHENMFWYRQDPGLGLRLIYFSYDVKMKEKGDIPEGYSVSREKKERFSLILESASTNQTSMYLCASARDGLRTEAFFGQGTRLTVV.

Written as DNA, the CDR3 is TGTGCCAGCAGCCTCGGGACTAGCGAGATAGCCAAAAACATTCAGTACTTC. Protein product: CASSLGTSEIAKNIQYF. The V and J genes are TRBV4-2 and TRBJ2-4; 10 positions match TRBD2. This CDR3 spans 17 amino acids. Germline values: CDR1 LGHNA, CDR2 YNFKEQ. V shed 4 bases and J 0 bases; nucleotides not matched to a gene: 6.

The chain uses TRBV6-5 and TRBJ2-7; tentative D call: TRBD2 (5 bases). V was trimmed by 2 bases and J by 4 bases, leaving 12 bases between them. This CDR3 region has 14 residues. Germline CDR1 MNHEY, CDR2 SVGAGI. The CDR3 bases are TGTGCCAGCAGTTACGGAGGACCCGATTACGAGCAGTACTTC. Its translation: CASSYGGPDYEQYF.

The chain has TRBV28 and TRBJ2-7, with a possible D match to TRBD2 (6 bases). This CDR3 has 18 amino acids. Between the trimmed V and J ends, which lost 2 bases and 4 bases, there was a span of 24 bases. Germline CDR1 is MDHEN and CDR2 is SYDVKM. CDR3 residues: CASSLVGWGESASYEQYF. The CDR3, as DNA: TGTGCCAGCAGTTTAGTTGGCTGGGGGGAGTCGGCTTCTTACGAGCAGTACTTC.

The V and J genes are TRBV6-1 and TRBJ1-5; D is unresolved. This CDR3 contains 13 residues. V lost 1 base to trimming and J lost 6 bases, with 7 bases between them. Germline lookup yields CDR1 MNHNS and CDR2 SASEGT. CDR3 in amino acids: CASSEERVQPQHF. CDR3 DNA: TGTGCCAGCAGTGAAGAGCGGGTTCAGCCCCAGCATTTT.

The J gene is TRBJ2-3, the V gene TRBV7-2; 11 nucleotides match TRBD2. Germline CDR1 reads SGHTA; CDR2 reads FQGNSA. This CDR3 region has 17 residues. V shed 5 bases, J shed 3 bases, and the junction held 10 bases outside the gene matches. The CDR3 DNA follows: TGTGCCAGCAGCAGACATAGCGGGGGGGCCGTGACAGATACGCAGTATTTT. Protein sequence: CASSRHSGGAVTDTQYF.

This chain joins TRBV7-6 and TRBJ2-1, with 9 bases fitting TRBD2. V gave up 1 base and J gave up 0 bases; unmatched junction bases: 4. This CDR3 region has 17 residues. Germline V gene lookup returns CDR1 SGHVS and CDR2 FNYEAQ. CDR3 coding DNA: TGTGCCAGCAGCTTAGTGCCTAGCGGGAACTCCTACAATGAGCAGTTCTTC. Encoded protein: CASSLVPSGNSYNEQFF.